Each of the 5 T cell receptor beta chains below was sequenced from the same sample in a study of vaccination and CD4 T cells after COVID-19. Antigen specificity for these receptors is unknown. Once obtained from cultured CD4+ T cells, the DNA was sequenced using the Oncomine TCR Beta short-read assay. TCRdb reprocessed the PCR reads via MiXCR and lists one record per CDR3 protein. The table records 8,500 to 10,000 distinct CDR3 sequences, 64% of them present only once. The treatment is: roughly ten-day PBMC culture with coronavirus spike peptide pools or control peptides (ViraFEST assay). The sample consisted of CD4+ T cells from blood, cultured in vitro. These receptors all come from a human donor who had recovered from COVID-19.

This clonotype has more than one count but fewer than ten. The chain employs TRBV15 and TRBJ2-3; unclear D gene. V lost 0 bases, J lost 2 bases, and 9 bases lay in between. There are 15 residues in the CDR3. Germline V gene lookup returns CDR1 LNHNV and CDR2 YYDKDF (reference sequence). CDR3 coding DNA: TGTGCCACCAGCAGAGATCCGACCACCACAGATACGCAGTATTTT. It translates to CATSRDPTTTDTQYF.

CDR3 nucleotide sequence: TGTGCCAGCAGTGTCGGACCGATAGCGGGGGGCCAGGATGAGCAGTTCTTC. It specifies CASSVGPIAGGQDEQFF. The chain has TRBV2 and TRBJ2-1, with 10 bases aligning to TRBD2. CDR1 is SNHLY and CDR2 is FYNNEI in the germline V gene. Trimming removed 4 bases from V and 8 bases from J; junction bases left unmatched: 14. The CDR3 loop spans 17 amino acids. The full variable domain, completed using reference TRBV2 and TRBJ2-1, is EPEVTQTPSHQVTQMGQEVILRCVPISNHLYFYWYRQILGQKVEFLVSFYNNEISEKSEIFDDQFSVERPDGSNFTLKIRSTKLEDSAMYFCASSVGPIAGGQDEQFFGPGTRLTVL.

The chain employs TRBV7-2 and TRBJ2-3; D unclear. V shed 5 bases and J shed 0 bases, with 12 bases lying between them. Germline-derived CDR1 and CDR2 are SGHTA and FQGNSA. The CDR3 extends over 15 amino acids. The CDR3 is CASSPYPLSTDTQYF. CDR3 bases: TGTGCCAGCAGCCCCTATCCCTTAAGCACAGATACGCAGTATTTT.

For the CDR3, the DNA is TGTGCCAGCAGTTTATTGGCAGGGAACTATGGCTACACCTTC. Translating gives CASSLLAGNYGYTF. V is TRBV27 and J is TRBJ1-2; tentative D call: TRBD1 (5 bases). Trimming shortened V by 1 base and J by 2 bases, and 8 bases separated the two germline ends. Germline CDR1 reads MNHEY; CDR2 reads SMNVEV (reference sequence). This CDR3 has 14 residues.

This chain links TRBV19 with TRBJ1-2; no clear D gene. Trimming took off 6 bases at V and 8 bases at J, with 16 bases between the two ends. Per germline, CDR1 LNHDA and CDR2 SQIVND (reference sequence). The length of the CDR3 is 13 residues. The CDR3 protein is CASSLTSDVGYTF. The CDR3 nucleotides read TGTGCCAGTAGCCTGACTAGTGACGTCGGCTACACCTTC.